This T cell receptor beta chain is from a study of T cell clonotyping in hematopoietic cell transplantation. Whole-study findings and limits: Graft donor and pretransplant recipient Inverse Simpson Index values predicted broader posttransplant TCR diversity. After transplant, recipient diversity fell while pathologically expanded clonotypes grew through day 180. CD4 and CD8 repertoire contributions could not be separated without sorting.

Time point here: recipient sample about 28 days before transplant, after cytoreduction. Recipients were bled about 28 days pretransplant and at posttransplant days 30, 100, 180. About this clone itself: Its antigen is not known. The junction departs from the called germline gene at one end, perhaps through a read error.

Only in-frame clones appear in the TCRdb table, and some are missing; sequencing was by immunoSEQ multiplex PCR. The table lists thousands of clones, over 75% of them singletons. The receptor comes from a woman in her sixties or seventies with acute myeloid leukemia. Some clones in this sample may be carry-over from other donors' samples. The sequencing here drew on peripheral blood mononuclear cells, taken before stem cell transplant.

The CDR3 DNA reads TGTGCCAGCAGTCTATCCGGGACTACCTCCTACACTGAGCAGTTCTTC. Protein product: CASSLSGTTSYTEQFF. This chain uses TRBV27 with TRBJ2-1; TRBD2 aligns across 7 bases. CDR1 and CDR2 from the germline V gene are MNHEY and SMNVEV (reference sequence). The CDR3 contains 16 residues.